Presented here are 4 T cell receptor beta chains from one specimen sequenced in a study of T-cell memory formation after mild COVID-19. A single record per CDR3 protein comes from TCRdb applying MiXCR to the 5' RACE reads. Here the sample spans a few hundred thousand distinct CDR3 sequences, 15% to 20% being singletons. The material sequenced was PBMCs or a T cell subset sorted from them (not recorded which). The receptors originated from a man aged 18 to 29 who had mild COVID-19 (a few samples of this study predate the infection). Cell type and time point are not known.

CDR3 sequence reads: CASSLKVGAKSTEAFF. DNA of the CDR3: TGCGCCAGCAGCTTGAAGGTGGGGGCTAAGAGCACTGAAGCTTTCTTT. This chain connects TRBV5-1 to TRBJ1-1; tentative D call: TRBD1 (6 bases). Trimming stripped 1 base from V and 4 bases from J, with 17 bases between. CDR1 is SGHRS, CDR2 YFSETQ, per germline. The length of the CDR3 is 16 residues.

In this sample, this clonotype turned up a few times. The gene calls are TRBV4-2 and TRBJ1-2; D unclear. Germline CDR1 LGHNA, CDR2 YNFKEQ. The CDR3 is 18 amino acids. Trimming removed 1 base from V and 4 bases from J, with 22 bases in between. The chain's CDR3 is CASSQVPPGSSFPYGYTF. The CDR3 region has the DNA TGTGCCAGCAGCCAAGTACCTCCGGGCAGCAGCTTCCCCTATGGCTACACCTTC.

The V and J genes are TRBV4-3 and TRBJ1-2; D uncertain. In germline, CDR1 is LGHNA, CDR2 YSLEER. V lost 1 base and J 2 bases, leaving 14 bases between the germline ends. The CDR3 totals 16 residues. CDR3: CASSQVPYTRNYGYTF. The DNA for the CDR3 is TGCGCCAGCAGCCAAGTTCCATACACCCGGAACTATGGCTACACCTTC.

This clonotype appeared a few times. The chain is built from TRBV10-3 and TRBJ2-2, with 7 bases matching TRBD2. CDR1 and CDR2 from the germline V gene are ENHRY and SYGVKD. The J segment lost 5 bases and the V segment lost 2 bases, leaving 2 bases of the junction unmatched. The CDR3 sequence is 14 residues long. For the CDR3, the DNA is TGTGCCATCAGTGAGCCTAGCGGTACCGGGGAGCTGTTTTTT. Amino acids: CAISEPSGTGELFF.